Listed below are T cell receptor beta chains from one sample, sequenced in a study of cytomegalovirus exposure and HLA in healthy donors. Assay used: immunoSEQ multiplex PCR; TCRdb lists only in-frame clones, some missing. The sample shows 210,000 or so clones, about 89% of them seen only once. The sequencing sample was made of PBMCs. These receptors came from a woman under 30 in good health and CMV-seronegative. CDR3s leave out the opening cysteine and the closing phenylalanine or tryptophan. Clone sizes are given selectively: once, few, many, or a class where the clone is expanded.

cdr3_length clone_size j_call v_call cdr3_aa
11 . TRBJ2-7 TRBV19 ASSMAGWDEQY
16 . TRBJ2-3 TRBV5-1 ASSGGTSGGSRTDTQY
14 . TRBJ2-1 TRBV2 ASSKPGQGALDEQF
10 . TRBJ2-7 TRBV10-1 ASSDVGGTQY
16 once TRBJ2-1 TRBV6-4 ASSGVGQGLGRLSEQF
16 . TRBJ1-2 TRBV6-1 ASSEGGTYHFANYGYT
12 . TRBJ2-6 TRBV11-2 ASSAGSGANVLT
15 . TRBJ1-1 TRBV5-6 ASSSMAGRTLNTEAF
14 . TRBJ2-3 TRBV7-2 ASSPSGTLATDTQY
11 . TRBJ2-1 TRBV5-1 ASRSLEYNEQF
13 . TRBJ2-2 TRBV6-1 ASRPPDRRTGELF
11 . TRBJ1-2 TRBV18 ASSPTGVEGYT
12 . TRBJ1-5 TRBV19 ASSLDRGGQPQH
12 . TRBJ1-1 TRBV7-9 ASSLANRGTEAF
12 . TRBJ2-1 TRBV6-1 ASTLIPFFNEQF
15 . TRBJ1-1 TRBV9 ASSVGGGGAAFTEAF
13 . TRBJ2-5 TRBV4-1 ASSQISAVQETQY
16 once TRBJ2-7 TRBV7-2 ASSPSGLAGGKLGEQY
14 . TRBJ2-3 TRBV10-3 AISELGLAGSGTQY
11 . TRBJ1-1 TRBV29-1 SVAQQVNTEAF
14 . TRBJ2-3 TRBV11-1 ASSLDSRTSTDTQY
12 . TRBJ2-7 TRBV2 ASSRDGGNYEQY
14 . TRBJ2-5 TRBV4-2 ASSQDYSGAGETQY
14 . TRBJ2-3 TRBV4-3 ASSQDSILGRDTQY
13 . TRBJ2-3 TRBV5-1 ASSTREPDTDTQY
10 . TRBJ1-1 TRBV27 ASRQGVFEAF
13 . TRBJ2-3 TRBV7-3 ASSLYGGTTDTQY
11 . TRBJ2-2 TRBV25-1 ASSFTSTGELF
15 . TRBJ2-2 TRBV4-1 ASRKLAGETNTGELF
10 . TRBJ1-2 TRBV25-1 ASKAGNYGYT
11 . TRBJ2-4 TRBV9 ASSAQNENIQY
10 . TRBJ2-7 TRBV9 ASSGGDYEQY
14 once TRBJ2-1 TRBV4-3 ASSQVLAGAYNEQF
12 . TRBJ2-1 TRBV5-4 ASSPGQGINEQF
10 . TRBJ2-1 TRBV7-9 ASSKDRGREF
14 . TRBJ1-5 TRBV6-6 ASSYGEGGGNQPQH
12 . TRBJ1-5 TRBV5-1 ASSPGTANQPQH
7 . TRBJ1-2 TRBV21-1 VIDCGYT
13 few TRBJ1-1 TRBV5-3 ARSLGVALTTEAF
14 . TRBJ1-1 TRBV5-6 ASNPRNPGESTEAF
14 . TRBJ2-3 TRBV5-6 ASSLRTGGGTDTQY
11 . TRBJ2-1 TRBV30 AWSAWGVDEQF
11 . TRBJ1-5 TRBV7-2 ASSLQRDQPQH
14 . TRBJ1-3 TRBV7-2 ASSLGWDSSGNTIY
14 . TRBJ2-5 TRBV4-2 ASSQEWRVTRETQY
13 . TRBJ2-3 TRBV5-6 ASSPKEGPGDTQY
14 . TRBJ2-1 TRBV7-2 ASSPRGQSGMHEQF
16 . TRBJ1-1 TRBV5-4 ASSLGVSGRGLDTEAF
13 . TRBJ1-2 TRBV4-2 ASSQGTAANYGYT
15 . TRBJ2-5 TRBV4-3 ASSQEVLGGLRETQY
12 . . TRBV7-9 ASSPRGGLGEQY
10 . TRBJ2-1 TRBV30 AENTGVHQQF
16 . TRBJ2-1 TRBV19 ASSLGLAGGPGYNEQF
14 . TRBJ2-2 TRBV4-3 ASSLLSGGNTGELF
13 . TRBJ2-1 TRBV5-1 ASSGGSRSYNEQF
11 . TRBJ1-2 TRBV29-1 SVGRENHYGYT
12 . TRBJ2-7 TRBV11-2 ASSLRDSAYEQY
16 once TRBJ1-2 TRBV18 ASSLGRDRGLRGYGYT
13 . TRBJ2-3 TRBV27 ASSLGGPGADTQY